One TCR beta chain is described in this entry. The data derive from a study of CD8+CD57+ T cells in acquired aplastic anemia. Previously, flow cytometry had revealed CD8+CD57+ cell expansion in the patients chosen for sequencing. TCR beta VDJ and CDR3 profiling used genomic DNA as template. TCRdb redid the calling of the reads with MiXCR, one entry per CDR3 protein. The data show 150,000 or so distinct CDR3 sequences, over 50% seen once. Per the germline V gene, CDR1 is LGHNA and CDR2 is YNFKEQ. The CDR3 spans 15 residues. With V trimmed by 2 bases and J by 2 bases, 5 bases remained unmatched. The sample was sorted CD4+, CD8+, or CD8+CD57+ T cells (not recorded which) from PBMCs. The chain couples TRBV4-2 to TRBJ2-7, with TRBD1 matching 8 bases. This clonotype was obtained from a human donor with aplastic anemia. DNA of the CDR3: TGTGCCAGCAGCCAAAGGCAGGGGGCAACCTACGAGCAGTACTTC. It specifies CASSQRQGATYEQYF.